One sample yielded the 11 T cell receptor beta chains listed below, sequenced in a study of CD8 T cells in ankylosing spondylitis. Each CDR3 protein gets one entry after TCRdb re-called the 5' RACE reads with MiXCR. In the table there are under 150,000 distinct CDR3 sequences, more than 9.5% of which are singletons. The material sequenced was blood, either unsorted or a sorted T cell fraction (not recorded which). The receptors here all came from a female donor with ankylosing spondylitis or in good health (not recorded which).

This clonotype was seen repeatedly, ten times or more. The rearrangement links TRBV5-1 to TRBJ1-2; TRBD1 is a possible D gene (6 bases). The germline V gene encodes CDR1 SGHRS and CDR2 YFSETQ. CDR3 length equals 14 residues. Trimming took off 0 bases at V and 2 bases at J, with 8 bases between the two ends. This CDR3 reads CASSLGQANYGYTF. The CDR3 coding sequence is TGCGCCAGCAGCTTGGGACAGGCGAACTATGGCTACACCTTC.

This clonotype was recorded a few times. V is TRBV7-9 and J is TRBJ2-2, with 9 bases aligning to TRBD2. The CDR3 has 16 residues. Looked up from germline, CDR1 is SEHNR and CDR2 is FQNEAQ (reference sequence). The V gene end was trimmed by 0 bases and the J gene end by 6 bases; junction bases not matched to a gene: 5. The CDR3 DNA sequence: TGTGCCAGCAGCTTAGCGGGACTAGCTATCGCCGGGGAGCTGTTTTTT. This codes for CASSLAGLAIAGELFF.

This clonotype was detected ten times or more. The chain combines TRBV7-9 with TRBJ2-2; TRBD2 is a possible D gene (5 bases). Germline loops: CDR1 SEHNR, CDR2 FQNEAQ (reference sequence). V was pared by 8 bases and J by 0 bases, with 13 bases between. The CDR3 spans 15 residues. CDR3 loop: CASRSGRANTGELFF. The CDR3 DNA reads TGTGCCAGCCGGTCGGGAAGGGCGAACACCGGGGAGCTGTTTTTT. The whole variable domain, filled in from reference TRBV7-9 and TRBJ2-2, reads DTGVSQNPRHKITKRGQNVTFRCDPISEHNRLYWYRQTLGQGPEFLTYFQNEAQLEKSRLLSDRFSAERPKGSFSTLEIQRTEQGDSAMYLCASRSGRANTGELFFGEGSRLTVL.

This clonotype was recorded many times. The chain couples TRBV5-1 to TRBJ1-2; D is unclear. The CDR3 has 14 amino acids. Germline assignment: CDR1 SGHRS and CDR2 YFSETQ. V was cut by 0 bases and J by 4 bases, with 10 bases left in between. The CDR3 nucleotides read TGCGCCAGCAGCTTGGCTCTGGGGTCCTATGGCTACACCTTC. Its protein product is CASSLALGSYGYTF.

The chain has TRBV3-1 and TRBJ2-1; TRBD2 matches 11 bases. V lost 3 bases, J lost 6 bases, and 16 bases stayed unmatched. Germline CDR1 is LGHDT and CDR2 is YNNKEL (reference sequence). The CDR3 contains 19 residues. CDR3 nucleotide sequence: TGTGCCAGCAGCCAGCAGGGGACTAGCGGATCCCTGCGTTCCAATGAGCAGTTCTTC. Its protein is CASSQQGTSGSLRSNEQFF.

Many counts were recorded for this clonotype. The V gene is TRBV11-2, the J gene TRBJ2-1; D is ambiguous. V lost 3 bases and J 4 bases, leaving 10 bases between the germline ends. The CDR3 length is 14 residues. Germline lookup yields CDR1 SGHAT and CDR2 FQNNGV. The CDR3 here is CASSFGFMYNEQFF. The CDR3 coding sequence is TGTGCCAGCAGCTTCGGGTTTATGTACAATGAGCAGTTCTTC.

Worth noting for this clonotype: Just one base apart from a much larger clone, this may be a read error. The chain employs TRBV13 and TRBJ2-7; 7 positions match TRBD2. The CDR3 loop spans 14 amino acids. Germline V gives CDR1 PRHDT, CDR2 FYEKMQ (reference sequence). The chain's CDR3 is CASSLPGGSYEQSF. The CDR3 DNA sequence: TGTGCCAGCAGCTTACCGGGAGGCTCCTACGAGCAGTCCTTC. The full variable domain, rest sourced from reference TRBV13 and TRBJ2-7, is AAGVIQSPRHLIKEKRETATLKCYPIPRHDTVYWYQQGPGQDPQFLISFYEKMQSDKGSIPDRFSAQQFSDYHSELNMSSLELGDSALYFCASSLPGGSYEQSFGPGTRLTVT.

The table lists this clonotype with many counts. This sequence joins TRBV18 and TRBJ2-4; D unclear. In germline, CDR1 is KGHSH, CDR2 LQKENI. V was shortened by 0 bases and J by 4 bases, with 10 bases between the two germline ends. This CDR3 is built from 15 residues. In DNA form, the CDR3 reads TGTGCCAGCTCACCACCGCGAGGTGGGAAAAACATTCAGTACTTC. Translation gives CASSPPRGGKNIQYF.

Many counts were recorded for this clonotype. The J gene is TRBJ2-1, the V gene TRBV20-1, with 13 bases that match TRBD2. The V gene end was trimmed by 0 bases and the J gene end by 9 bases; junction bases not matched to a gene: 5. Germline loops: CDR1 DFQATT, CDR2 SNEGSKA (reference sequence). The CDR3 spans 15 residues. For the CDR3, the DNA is TGCAGTGCTAGAGAAACTAGCGGGGGGGCCGCTGAGCAGTTCTTC. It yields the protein CSARETSGGAAEQFF.

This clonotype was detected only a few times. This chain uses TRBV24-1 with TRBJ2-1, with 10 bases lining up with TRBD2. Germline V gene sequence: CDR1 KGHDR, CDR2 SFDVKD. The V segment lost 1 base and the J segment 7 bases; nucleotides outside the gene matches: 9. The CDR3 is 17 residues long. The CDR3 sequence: CATSDFQREGNRNEQFF. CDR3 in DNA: TGTGCCACCAGTGATTTCCAGCGGGAGGGCAATAGAAATGAGCAGTTCTTC.

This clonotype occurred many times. The CDR3, as DNA: TGCGCCAGCAGCTTATGGACAGGGACTGAAGCTTTCTTT. Its protein is CASSLWTGTEAFF. This chain links TRBV5-1 with TRBJ1-1; 8 nucleotides match TRBD1. The CDR3 is made up of 13 amino acids. Trimming at V came to 2 bases and at J to 5 bases, leaving 2 bases not matched to a gene. Germline values: CDR1 SGHRS, CDR2 YFSETQ. The full variable domain, its missing parts supplied by reference TRBV5-1 and TRBJ1-1, is KAGVTQTPRYLIKTRGQQVTLSCSPISGHRSVSWYQQTPGQGLQFLFEYFSETQRNKGNFPGRFSGRQFSNSRSEMNVSTLELGDSALYLCASSLWTGTEAFFGQGTRLTVV.